Listed below are T cell receptor beta chains from one sample, sequenced in a study of post-analysis software for immune sequencing data. Each CDR3 protein is one row after TCRdb ran MiXCR on the PCR reads. The repertoire includes 750,000 to 950,000 distinct CDR3 sequences, around 42% of them detected once, and roughly 5.2% sits in the top ten. Sequencing was performed on blood. Receptor source: a girl aged 10-17 years with multiple sclerosis. Each CDR3 is given with its conserved first and last residue. D genes are given only for firm matches. Not all rows give a size; the values are once, few, many and, for expanded clones, a class.

d_gene: .; abundance: few; v_gene: TRBV29-1; j_gene: TRBJ2-3; CDR3nt: TGCAGCCTCGGGCAGGGAAGCACAGATACGCAGTATTTT; CDR3aa: CSLGQGSTDTQYF
d_gene: .; abundance: .; v_gene: TRBV3-1; j_gene: TRBJ1-2; CDR3nt: TGTGCCAGCAGTCAAACACCTCCGTTGGCCTATGGCTACACCTTC; CDR3aa: CASSQTPPLAYGYTF
d_gene: TRBD2; abundance: few; v_gene: TRBV5-1; j_gene: TRBJ2-1; CDR3nt: TGCGCCAGCAGCCTTAGAATAGCGGGGGACAATGAGCAGTTCTTC; CDR3aa: CASSLRIAGDNEQFF
d_gene: TRBD1; abundance: few; v_gene: TRBV7-9; j_gene: TRBJ2-5; CDR3nt: TGTGCCAGCAGCTTAGGACAGGGGGCGCCGGGGGGCCAGTACTTC; CDR3aa: CASSLGQGAPGGQYF
d_gene: TRBD1; abundance: many; v_gene: TRBV9; j_gene: TRBJ2-7; CDR3nt: TGTGCCAGCAGCGTAACAGGGGACGAGCAGTACTTC; CDR3aa: CASSVTGDEQYF
d_gene: TRBD2; abundance: .; v_gene: TRBV28; j_gene: TRBJ2-1; CDR3nt: TGTGCCAGCAGTTCGCCCGGGACTAGCGTCTCCGATGAGCAGTTCTTC; CDR3aa: CASSSPGTSVSDEQFF
d_gene: TRBD1; abundance: few; v_gene: TRBV2; j_gene: TRBJ2-7; CDR3nt: TGTGCCAGCAGCTGGGACAGCGAGCAGTACTTC; CDR3aa: CASSWDSEQYF
d_gene: .; abundance: .; v_gene: TRBV15; j_gene: TRBJ2-7; CDR3nt: TGTGCCACCAGCAGAGTGGGCTTAAACTGCGAGCAGTACTTC; CDR3aa: CATSRVGLNCEQYF
d_gene: .; abundance: .; v_gene: TRBV7-9; j_gene: TRBJ2-7; CDR3nt: TGTGCCAGCAGCTTAGGAACAGGGCTGTTTGAGTACTTC; CDR3aa: CASSLGTGLFEYF
d_gene: TRBD2; abundance: .; v_gene: TRBV30; j_gene: TRBJ2-1; CDR3nt: TGTGCCTGGAGTGTTCGGCTAGCGGGAGGGCGGAGCTCCTACAATGAGCAGTTCTTC; CDR3aa: CAWSVRLAGGRSSYNEQFF
d_gene: TRBD1; abundance: few; v_gene: TRBV7-9; j_gene: TRBJ2-5; CDR3nt: TGTGCCAGCAGCCAGGGACAGGGAGAGCGGGAGACCCAGTACTTC; CDR3aa: CASSQGQGERETQYF
d_gene: .; abundance: .; v_gene: TRBV20-1; j_gene: TRBJ1-4; CDR3nt: TGCAGTGCTAGAGATAGGGAAAAACTGTTTTTT; CDR3aa: CSARDREKLFF
d_gene: TRBD2; abundance: .; v_gene: TRBV14; j_gene: TRBJ2-5; CDR3nt: TGTGCCAGCAGCCAAGTTGCTAGCGGAACCTACAATGAGCAGTACTTC; CDR3aa: CASSQVASGTYNEQYF
d_gene: .; abundance: .; v_gene: TRBV9; j_gene: TRBJ2-1; CDR3nt: TGTGCCAGCAGCGAGAGGGCTAGAGGGAATGAGCAGTTCTTC; CDR3aa: CASSERARGNEQFF
d_gene: .; abundance: .; v_gene: TRBV3-1; j_gene: TRBJ1-2; CDR3nt: TGTGCCAGCAGCTCGGAGGGGGGCCTTCGAGGTGGCTACACCTTC; CDR3aa: CASSSEGGLRGGYTF
d_gene: .; abundance: few; v_gene: TRBV6-6; j_gene: TRBJ2-6; CDR3nt: TGTGCCAGCCAAGGGCCATCCTCCGGCGTCCTGACTTTC; CDR3aa: CASQGPSSGVLTF
d_gene: TRBD2; abundance: few; v_gene: TRBV6-2/TRBV6-3; j_gene: TRBJ2-3; CDR3nt: TGTGCCAGCCGACTCTTAGCGGGAGACACAGATACGCAGTATTTT; CDR3aa: CASRLLAGDTDTQYF
d_gene: TRBD2; abundance: .; v_gene: TRBV12-3/TRBV12-4; j_gene: TRBJ2-3; CDR3nt: TGTGCCAGCAGTTTTCTAACGGGAGGCGCAGATACGCAGTATTTT; CDR3aa: CASSFLTGGADTQYF
d_gene: .; abundance: .; v_gene: TRBV6-5; j_gene: TRBJ2-1; CDR3nt: TGTGCCAGCAGTTACTTCCATGAGCAGTTCTTC; CDR3aa: CASSYFHEQFF
d_gene: .; abundance: few; v_gene: TRBV4-2; j_gene: TRBJ2-7; CDR3nt: TGTGCCAGCAGCCAAGAGAGGGGGGGAGTCTTCTACGAGCAGTACTTC; CDR3aa: CASSQERGGVFYEQYF
d_gene: .; abundance: few; v_gene: TRBV29-1; j_gene: TRBJ2-6; CDR3nt: TGCAGCGTTGAAGATCCGCGGACAGTTTTTAGCTCTGGGGCCAACGTCCTGACTTTC; CDR3aa: CSVEDPRTVFSSGANVLTF
d_gene: TRBD1; abundance: few; v_gene: TRBV29-1; j_gene: TRBJ1-2; CDR3nt: TGCAGCGTTCGGGGACAGGGGACATATGGCTACACCTTC; CDR3aa: CSVRGQGTYGYTF
d_gene: .; abundance: .; v_gene: TRBV30; j_gene: TRBJ2-7; CDR3nt: TGTGCCTGGAGTGTACCGCAGGGAGGAATCTACGAGCAGTACTTC; CDR3aa: CAWSVPQGGIYEQYF
d_gene: .; abundance: few; v_gene: TRBV20-1; j_gene: TRBJ2-7; CDR3nt: TGCAGTGCTATTGCCGGACTGGGATACGAGCAGTACTTC; CDR3aa: CSAIAGLGYEQYF
d_gene: .; abundance: .; v_gene: TRBV20-1; j_gene: TRBJ1-2; CDR3nt: TGCAGTGCTAGAGGCTCGGAACAGGAGCTTAGGGGCTACACCTTC; CDR3aa: CSARGSEQELRGYTF
d_gene: .; abundance: .; v_gene: TRBV4-3; j_gene: TRBJ2-3; CDR3nt: TGCGCCAGCAGCCAAGATGCGGGGGATACGCAGTATTTT; CDR3aa: CASSQDAGDTQYF
d_gene: .; abundance: .; v_gene: TRBV7-2; j_gene: TRBJ2-3; CDR3nt: TGTGCCAGCAGCTTAGAAGCTAGAGATCATACGCAGTATTTT; CDR3aa: CASSLEARDHTQYF
d_gene: .; abundance: .; v_gene: TRBV7-8; j_gene: TRBJ2-6; CDR3nt: TGTGCCAGCAGCCCCCTCCGTCTCCACTTAACAGAGTCTGGGGCCAACGTCCTGACTTTC; CDR3aa: CASSPLRLHLTESGANVLTF
d_gene: .; abundance: .; v_gene: TRBV6-6; j_gene: TRBJ2-7; CDR3nt: TGTGCCAGCAGTTACAGGAAGGGAGAGGGCTCCTACGAGCAGTACTTC; CDR3aa: CASSYRKGEGSYEQYF
d_gene: TRBD2; abundance: .; v_gene: TRBV20-1; j_gene: TRBJ2-7; CDR3nt: TGCAGTGCTAGAGACATACCGGGACTAGCGCGCTCCTACGAGCAGTACTTC; CDR3aa: CSARDIPGLARSYEQYF
d_gene: .; abundance: .; v_gene: TRBV4-1; j_gene: TRBJ2-3; CDR3nt: TGCGCCAGCAGCCTACTGGGCGGACCCACAGATACGCAGTATTTT; CDR3aa: CASSLLGGPTDTQYF
d_gene: .; abundance: .; v_gene: TRBV7-7; j_gene: TRBJ2-5; CDR3nt: TGTGCTAGCAGCTTAGGGGACCCGTTGTCGACCCAGTACTTC; CDR3aa: CASSLGDPLSTQYF
d_gene: TRBD1; abundance: .; v_gene: TRBV5-1; j_gene: TRBJ2-7; CDR3nt: TGCGCCAGCACCATGGCACCCGGGACAGGGGCATCCTACGAGCAGTACTTC; CDR3aa: CASTMAPGTGASYEQYF
d_gene: .; abundance: .; v_gene: TRBV6-2/TRBV6-3; j_gene: TRBJ2-7; CDR3nt: TGTGCCAGCAGGGTGCGGGGCTCCTACAATGAGCAGTACTTC; CDR3aa: CASRVRGSYNEQYF
d_gene: TRBD1; abundance: .; v_gene: TRBV20-1; j_gene: TRBJ2-2; CDR3nt: TGCAGTGCTAGACTACTTCTCGGGACAGCCCAAACCGGGGAGCTGTTTTTT; CDR3aa: CSARLLLGTAQTGELFF
d_gene: TRBD2; abundance: few; v_gene: TRBV3-1; j_gene: TRBJ2-7; CDR3nt: TGTGCCAGCAGCCAAGATGCTAGCGGGGCCCCCTACGAGCAGTACTTC; CDR3aa: CASSQDASGAPYEQYF
d_gene: TRBD2; abundance: .; v_gene: TRBV20-1; j_gene: TRBJ2-5; CDR3nt: TGCAGTGCTGACGGGACTAGCGGGGGGATGTCCCAAGAGACCCAGTACTTC; CDR3aa: CSADGTSGGMSQETQYF
d_gene: .; abundance: .; v_gene: TRBV5-1; j_gene: TRBJ1-2; CDR3nt: TGCGCCAGCAGCTCTTCCCCGAGGGCAGGGATGGATGGCTACACCTTC; CDR3aa: CASSSSPRAGMDGYTF
d_gene: .; abundance: .; v_gene: TRBV29-1; j_gene: TRBJ1-2; CDR3nt: TGCAGCGTTGAAGGCCGGGCTAACTATGGCTACACCTTC; CDR3aa: CSVEGRANYGYTF
d_gene: .; abundance: few; v_gene: TRBV4-3; j_gene: TRBJ2-7; CDR3nt: TGCGCCAGCAGCCCGGGAAGGGGGTACGAGCAGTACTTC; CDR3aa: CASSPGRGYEQYF
d_gene: .; abundance: .; v_gene: TRBV15; j_gene: TRBJ1-4; CDR3nt: TGTGCCACCAGCAGATGGGAGGGAGGGAAGGAAGAAAAACTGTTTTTT; CDR3aa: CATSRWEGGKEEKLFF
d_gene: .; abundance: .; v_gene: TRBV7-3; j_gene: TRBJ1-1; CDR3nt: TGTGCCAGCAGCTCCCGTGGGAGGGGCACTGAAGTTTTCTTT; CDR3aa: CASSSRGRGTEVFF
d_gene: .; abundance: few; v_gene: TRBV12-3/TRBV12-4; j_gene: TRBJ1-2; CDR3nt: TGTGCCAGCAGTTTTGGAGGGGGTGGCTACACCTTC; CDR3aa: CASSFGGGGYTF
d_gene: TRBD2; abundance: .; v_gene: TRBV12-3/TRBV12-4; j_gene: TRBJ2-5; CDR3nt: TGTGCCAGCAGCCCACCTAGCGGAGAAGGGACCCAGTACTTC; CDR3aa: CASSPPSGEGTQYF
d_gene: TRBD2; abundance: few; v_gene: TRBV29-1; j_gene: TRBJ2-7; CDR3nt: TGCAGCGTTGTAGCGGGAGTGGCGGACGAGCAGTACTTC; CDR3aa: CSVVAGVADEQYF
d_gene: TRBD2; abundance: once; v_gene: TRBV9; j_gene: TRBJ2-7; CDR3nt: TGTGCCAGCAGCCCCTGGACTAGCGGGATCCCCGCCCCCTACGAGCAGTACTTC; CDR3aa: CASSPWTSGIPAPYEQYF
d_gene: .; abundance: .; v_gene: TRBV6-2/TRBV6-3; j_gene: TRBJ2-6; CDR3nt: TGTGGACACAGGGATCCCGGCTCTGGGGCCAACGTCCTGACTTTC; CDR3aa: CGHRDPGSGANVLTF
d_gene: .; abundance: .; v_gene: TRBV5-1; j_gene: TRBJ2-3; CDR3nt: TGCGCCAGCAGCTTGCCGACAGCCCGTGCCACAGATACGCAGTATTTT; CDR3aa: CASSLPTARATDTQYF
d_gene: TRBD1; abundance: .; v_gene: TRBV29-1; j_gene: TRBJ2-5; CDR3nt: TGCAGCGTTGAGCGAGGGCAGGGGGTAGAGACCCAGTACTTC; CDR3aa: CSVERGQGVETQYF
d_gene: .; abundance: .; v_gene: TRBV6-6; j_gene: TRBJ1-2; CDR3nt: TGTGCCAGCAGTTCCGGGGAGTTCTATGGCTACACCTTC; CDR3aa: CASSSGEFYGYTF
d_gene: .; abundance: .; v_gene: TRBV28; j_gene: TRBJ2-3; CDR3nt: TGTGCCAGCAGTTTAAAGACGAGCGCTAGCACAGATACGCAGTATTTT; CDR3aa: CASSLKTSASTDTQYF
d_gene: TRBD1; abundance: once; v_gene: TRBV6-1; j_gene: TRBJ1-2; CDR3nt: TGTGCCAGCGATCGGACAGGCACAACTCCCAACTATGGCTACACCTTC; CDR3aa: CASDRTGTTPNYGYTF
d_gene: TRBD1; abundance: .; v_gene: TRBV20-1; j_gene: TRBJ1-2; CDR3nt: TGCAGTGCTCGGGACAGATGGTATGGCTACACCTTC; CDR3aa: CSARDRWYGYTF
d_gene: .; abundance: .; v_gene: TRBV12-3/TRBV12-4; j_gene: TRBJ1-1; CDR3nt: TGTGCCAGCAGTCCACCCCAGGCCCCGACTGAAGCTTTCTTT; CDR3aa: CASSPPQAPTEAFF
d_gene: TRBD2; abundance: .; v_gene: TRBV3-1; j_gene: TRBJ2-7; CDR3nt: TGTGCCAGCAGCACCGGACTAGCGGCATCCTACGAGCAGTACTTC; CDR3aa: CASSTGLAASYEQYF
d_gene: .; abundance: .; v_gene: TRBV16; j_gene: TRBJ1-5; CDR3nt: TGTGCCAGCAGCCCCCGCAGAGGGGATCAGCCCCAGCATTTT; CDR3aa: CASSPRRGDQPQHF